Below, 13 T cell receptor beta chains from the same sample are listed, as sequenced in a study of shared clonotypes between healthy human individuals (dated by TCRdb to between 2020 and 2021). CD8 naive samples were obtained by positive selection for CCR7 among CD45RO-negative cells, yielding a CD45RA+CCR7+ population from which TemRA cells were excluded. Library generation was performed with the immunoSEQ multiplex PCR assay. As stored in TCRdb, this immuneACCESS dataset retains in-frame rearrangements with V and J assigned. A fraction of the clones does not appear; measured against another copy, unresolved V genes explain less than half of the discrepancy, and the remainder lacks a known reason. The sample profile shows approximately 1.9 million clones; around 93% of them were found once. The top ten constitute more than 1.5% of the sample. The sample comprised naive CD8+ T cells from PBMCs. The cell subset or site tag for this specimen amounts to: CD45RA+CCR7+. Source of these receptors: a man between 18 and 35 years old in good health. Some clones in this sample may be carry-over from other donors' samples.

This clone was recorded once. The genes are TRBV9 and TRBJ2-2; 8 bases are shared with TRBD1. This CDR3 comprises 17 residues. Trimming cost V 0 bases and J 3 bases; bases outside gene matches: 7. Germline V gene lookup returns CDR1 SGDLS and CDR2 YYNGEE. The CDR3 DNA reads TGTGCCAGCAGCGTAGCTGCGCAGGGGGCGGACACCGGGGAGCTGTTTTTT. Amino acids: CASSVAAQGADTGELFF.

The chain employs TRBV10-1 and TRBJ2-1, with a possible D match to TRBD2 (5 bases). This CDR3 is 16 amino acids long. With 0 bases removed from V and 0 bases from J, the gap between germline ends came to 9 bases. Per the germline V gene, CDR1 is WNHNN and CDR2 is SYGVQD (reference sequence). This chain's CDR3 is CASSESAGSSYNEQFF. CDR3 coding DNA: TGCGCCAGCAGTGAGTCGGCGGGTAGCTCCTACAATGAGCAGTTCTTC.

The V call is TRBV7-6, the J call TRBJ1-5; 8 bases align to TRBD1. The CDR3 spans 15 residues. Trimming cost V 5 bases and J 4 bases; bases outside gene matches: 7. CDR1 and CDR2 from the germline V gene are SGHVS and FNYEAQ. CDR3 loop: CASSPGTGRNQPQHF. The CDR3, as DNA: TGTGCCAGCAGCCCCGGGACAGGTAGAAATCAGCCCCAGCATTTT.

CDR3 nucleotide sequence: TGTGCCAGCACCCCCTCGGGAAGCACAGATACGCAGTATTTT. This gives the protein CASTPSGSTDTQYF. The gene calls are TRBV21-1 and TRBJ2-3; the tabulated D call, TRBD2, remains unverified against the DNA. TRBV21-1 is designated a pseudogene. The CDR3 spans 14 residues.

The chain links TRBV25-1 to TRBJ2-7; D possibly uses TRBD1 or TRBD2 (5 bases each). From germline, CDR1 is MGHDK and CDR2 SYGVNS. This CDR3 has 15 amino acids. V dropped 3 bases and J dropped 7 bases, with 19 bases sitting between them. CDR3 region: CASSDPGPPLREQYF. DNA for the CDR3: TGTGCCAGCAGTGACCCGGGACCGCCCCTTAGAGAGCAGTACTTC.

The chain recombines TRBV13 with TRBJ2-2; TRBD2 agrees at 12 bases. V was pared by 4 bases and J by 0 bases, with 9 bases of the junction left unmatched. The germline V gene encodes CDR1 PRHDT and CDR2 FYEKMQ (reference sequence). The length of the CDR3 is 19 residues. CDR3 DNA: TGTGCCAGCAGCTCCGTGACTAGCGGGAGAATCGCGAACACCGGGGAGCTGTTTTTT. Its protein is CASSSVTSGRIANTGELFF.

J is TRBJ2-1 and V is TRBV6-5, with TRBD2 identical over 9 bases. The CDR3 runs to 14 residues. Trimming cost V 8 bases and J 8 bases; bases outside gene matches: 10. CDR1 MNHEY and CDR2 SVGAGI come from the germline V gene. This CDR3 is CASGGLAGADEQFF. The DNA of the CDR3 is TGTGCCAGCGGTGGTTTAGCGGGGGCCGATGAGCAGTTCTTC.

This chain uses TRBV30 with TRBJ2-2; D not resolved. This CDR3 contains 15 residues. V lost 4 bases to trimming and J lost 3 bases, with 15 bases between them. Germline V gene lookup returns CDR1 GTSNPN and CDR2 SVGIG (reference sequence). The CDR3 nucleotides read TGTGCCTGGAATGTGCCGTGGCCTGACACCGGGGAGCTGTTTTTT. Its translation: CAWNVPWPDTGELFF.

This clone showed up just a few times. The rearrangement links TRBV7-9 to TRBJ1-1; D is unclear. Germline V lookup: CDR1 SEHNR, CDR2 FQNEAQ (reference sequence). With 6 bases removed from V and 6 bases from J, the gap between germline ends came to 11 bases. CDR3 length: 12 residues. CDR3 DNA: TGTGCCAGCAGGGACCGAGAGGCTGAAGCTTTCTTT. Its translation is CASRDREAEAFF.

Of note for this clone: This sample also contains other DNA sequences that code for the same CDR3. V usage is TRBV28 and J usage is TRBJ1-1; no clear D. The V and J ends lost 8 bases and 1 base respectively, with 5 bases between them. The CDR3 is 11 amino acids. From germline, CDR1 is MDHEN and CDR2 SYDVKM. CDR3 loop: CASRGNTEAFF. CDR3 in DNA: TGTGCCAGCCGAGGGAACACTGAAGCTTTCTTT.

The chain recombines TRBV4-1 with TRBJ2-7; perhaps D is TRBD1 or TRBD2 (6 bases each). CDR3 length: 15 amino acids. The germline V and J ends were trimmed by 4 bases and 3 bases, with 16 bases remaining between them. Germline V gene data show CDR1 as MGHRA and CDR2 as YSYEKL. CDR3 sequence: CASSLGGGYGYEQYF. CDR3 DNA sequence: TGCGCCAGCAGCCTCGGAGGGGGGTACGGCTACGAGCAGTACTTC.

This clone is a singleton in its sample. The chain combines TRBV9 with TRBJ2-3; 8 bases map to TRBD2. The germline V gene encodes CDR1 SGDLS and CDR2 YYNGEE. V lost 0 bases, J lost 6 bases, and 6 bases stayed unmatched. The CDR3 covers 15 residues. The CDR3 region has the DNA TGTGCCAGCAGCGTAGTCAGCGGGAGTGTGGATACGCAGTATTTT. The encoded protein is CASSVVSGSVDTQYF.

The chain combines TRBV7-9 with TRBJ2-7, with TRBD2 matching over 11 bases. Germline CDR1 reads SEHNR; CDR2 reads FQNEAQ (reference sequence). With V trimmed by 6 bases and J by 5 bases, 9 bases remained unmatched. The CDR3 extends over 15 amino acids. This CDR3 reads CASSYSGRAMDEQYF. In DNA form, the CDR3 reads TGTGCCAGCAGTTATAGCGGGAGGGCCATGGACGAGCAGTACTTC. Drawing the rest from reference TRBV7-9 and TRBJ2-7, the complete variable domain is DTGVSQNPRHKITKRGQNVTFRCDPISEHNRLYWYRQTLGQGPEFLTYFQNEAQLEKSRLLSDRFSAERPKGSFSTLEIQRTEQGDSAMYLCASSYSGRAMDEQYFGPGTRLTVT.